The entry below gives a single T cell receptor beta chain sequence along with its context. What it recognizes is unknown. The data originate from a study of shared clonotypes between healthy human individuals. CDR1 and CDR2 (germline): SGHDT, YYEEEE. This CDR3 is 15 amino acids long. V was clipped by 2 bases and J by 2 bases; unmatched bases: 5. Authors' data handling: Owing to the provision of junction-only sequences devoid of quality scores by immunoSEQ, filtering differed. Measured with immunoSEQ multiplex PCR; TCRdb has only the in-frame clones, and not every one. Clonal size and the V and J genes are those of that table, whereas D and trimming came from the DNA. The repertoire holds roughly 500,000 clones, approximately 84% seen once, with about 13% in the top ten. Findings of the study overall: Few donors limited the genetic and exposure-history diversity represented. In this cohort, only blood was sampled, and tissue repertoires likely differ.

The TCR was taken from a woman aged 35 to 49 in good health. Some clones in this sample may be carry-over from other donors' samples. The chain is built from TRBV5-6 and TRBJ2-5; 8 bases line up with TRBD1. The specimen was PBMCs. CDR3 sequence reads: CASSFLDREQETQYF. The CDR3 DNA sequence: TGTGCCAGCAGCTTCCTGGACAGGGAACAAGAGACCCAGTACTTC.